This T cell receptor (beta chain) derives from a study of T cell changes during pregnancy in multiple sclerosis. Trimming stripped 8 bases from V and 4 bases from J, with 18 bases between. The CDR3 has 15 amino acids. Per the germline V gene, CDR1 is LNHDA and CDR2 is SQIVND (reference sequence). Libraries were prepared by immunoSEQ multiplex PCR; TCRdb keeps only in-frame clonotypes and omits some of them. Of 80,000 to 100,000 clones in the sample, roughly 91% were seen once. The sequence derives from a female donor in good health, enrolled as a control in a pregnancy study. This chain links TRBV19 with TRBJ1-5; no definite D call. Material: peripheral blood, obtained after pregnancy. The CDR3 loop is CASRVAGLLNQPQHF. CDR3 nucleotide sequence: TGTGCCAGTCGGGTTGCCGGTTTACTTAATCAGCCCCAGCATTTT.